This entry features one T cell receptor beta chain sequence. This sample was taken from a study of shared clonotypes between healthy human individuals. Naivety among CD8 cells was defined by CD45RO negativity and positive CCR7 selection, thereby excluding terminally differentiated effector memory CD45RA+ cells. With 0 bases removed from V and 5 bases from J, the gap between germline ends came to 10 bases. Looked up from germline, CDR1 is SGHVS and CDR2 is FNYEAQ. The CDR3 is 14 amino acids. Measured with immunoSEQ multiplex PCR; TCRdb has only the in-frame clones, and not every one. The data show 760,000 or so clones, with roughly 96% seen just once and about 0.25% held by the top ten.

The V call is TRBV7-6, the J call TRBJ1-1; the D gene is possibly TRBD1 (5 bases). This receptor was obtained from a man aged 30 to 39 in good health. Material for sequencing was naive CD8+ T cells sorted from blood. In nucleotides, the CDR3 is TGTGCCAGCAGCTTAGCCCCAGGGAGGACTGAAGCTTTCTTT. It is translated as CASSLAPGRTEAFF.